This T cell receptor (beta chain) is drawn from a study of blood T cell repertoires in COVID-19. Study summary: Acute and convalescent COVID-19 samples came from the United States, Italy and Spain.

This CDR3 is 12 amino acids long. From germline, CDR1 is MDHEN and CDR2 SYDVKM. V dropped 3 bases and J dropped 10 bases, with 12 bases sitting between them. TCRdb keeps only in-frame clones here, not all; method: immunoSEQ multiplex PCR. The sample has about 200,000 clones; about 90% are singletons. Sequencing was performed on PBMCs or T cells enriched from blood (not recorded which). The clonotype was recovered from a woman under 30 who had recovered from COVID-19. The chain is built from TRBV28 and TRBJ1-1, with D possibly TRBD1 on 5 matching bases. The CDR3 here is CASSLSGLRAFF. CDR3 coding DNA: TGTGCCAGCAGTTTGTCAGGGCTAAGAGCTTTCTTT.